The 20 T cell receptor beta chains listed next were all sequenced from one sample in a study of cytomegalovirus exposure and HLA in healthy donors. Researchers ran the PCR with 60 Vbeta and 13 Jbeta primers. TCRdb's copy holds only in-frame clones and misses some; the assay was immunoSEQ multiplex PCR. The table includes tens of thousands of clones, roughly 80% detected once. Sequencing was performed on PBMCs. These receptors were obtained from a woman aged 25 to 39 in good health and CMV-seronegative.

The J gene is TRBJ1-5, the V gene TRBV6-5, with 9 bases aligning to TRBD1. The germline V gene has CDR1 MNHEY and CDR2 SVGAGI. The CDR3 sequence is 15 residues long. V lost 5 bases and J lost 1; bases outside the gene matches: 3. CDR3 sequence: CASSRDRVSNQPQHF. As DNA, the CDR3 is TGTGCCAGCAGTAGGGACAGGGTAAGCAATCAGCCCCAGCATTTT.

The chain has TRBV28 and TRBJ2-5; D possibly corresponds to TRBD1 (6 bases). The J call is doubtful: the DNA matches TRBJ2-7 better. CDR3 length equals 15 residues. Per germline, CDR1 MDHEN and CDR2 SYDVKM. CDR3 nucleotide sequence: TGTGCCAGCAGTTTATGGGGACAAAGGGTGAGCGAGCAGTACTTC. Translated, it gives CASSLWGQRVSEQYF.

In regard to this clone: Distinct nucleotide sequences in the sample also encode this CDR3. This chain uses TRBV7-9 with TRBJ2-3; 9 positions match TRBD2. This CDR3 region has 15 residues. Trimming took 5 bases from V and 3 from J; bases not matched to a gene: 6. Per the germline V gene, CDR1 is SEHNR and CDR2 is FQNEAQ (reference sequence). The CDR3 DNA sequence: TGTGCCAGCAGCGCGGGACTAGCTGGTACAGATACGCAGTATTTT. It translates to CASSAGLAGTDTQYF.

The chain joins TRBV14 to TRBJ2-5; 7 bases agree with TRBD2. J gave up 9 bases and V 0 bases, and 10 bases lay outside the gene matches. The germline V gene encodes CDR1 SGHDN and CDR2 FVKESK. CDR3 length: 15 residues. The CDR3 DNA follows: TGTGCCAGCAGCCAAGATCGGCGAGCGGGGCGGGCCCAGTACTTC. Residues: CASSQDRRAGRAQYF.

The gene calls are TRBV5-1 and TRBJ2-7, with 9 positions matching TRBD2. This CDR3 comprises 14 residues. Trimming at V came to 1 base and at J to 6 bases, leaving 5 bases not matched to a gene. CDR1 SGHRS and CDR2 YFSETQ come from the germline V gene. The CDR3 bases are TGCGCCAGCAGCTTGCGGACTAGCGCGGCCGAGCAGTACTTC. Encoded protein: CASSLRTSAAEQYF.

This chain links TRBV5-6 with TRBJ2-3; no clear D gene. Germline CDR1 is SGHDT and CDR2 is YYEEEE. V lost 4 bases and J 2 bases, leaving 5 bases between the germline ends. This CDR3 comprises 12 residues. In DNA form, the CDR3 reads TGTGCCAGCAGCCTCTTCACAGATACGCAGTATTTT. Its protein is CASSLFTDTQYF.

This clone showed up just a few times. The V call is TRBV9, the J call TRBJ1-2; perhaps TRBD1 as D (6 bases). The CDR3 spans 16 residues. Trimming left V 0 bases short and J 0 bases short, with 12 bases between. The germline gives CDR1 SGDLS, CDR2 YYNGEE. This CDR3 is CASSVAPRTANYGYTF. CDR3 coding DNA: TGTGCCAGCAGCGTAGCTCCGCGGACAGCTAACTATGGCTACACCTTC.

The rearrangement links TRBV7-9 to TRBJ2-1; 13 bases are shared with TRBD2. The CDR3 is 16 amino acids. Germline trimming cut 5 bases from V and 2 bases from J; bases unmatched to any gene: 3. From germline, CDR1 is SEHNR and CDR2 FQNEAQ (reference sequence). The CDR3 DNA is TGTGCCAGCAGCCCGGGGACTAGCGGGGCCTACAATGAGCAGTTCTTC. Its protein is CASSPGTSGAYNEQFF.

The chain links TRBV6-1 to TRBJ2-7, with D possibly being TRBD1 (6 bases). Germline CDR1 is MNHNS and CDR2 is SASEGT. CDR3 length equals 15 residues. V lost 5 bases, J lost 2 bases, and 16 bases lay in between. For the CDR3, the DNA is TGTGCCAGCAGTCCCAGGGGCAGCCACGCCTACGAGCAGTACTTC. Its protein is CASSPRGSHAYEQYF.

CDR3 residues: CASSQSAGGRRTDTQYF. DNA of the CDR3: TGTGCCAGCAGTCAAAGCGCGGGAGGGCGTCGCACAGATACGCAGTATTTT. This chain connects TRBV7-9 to TRBJ2-3; 9 bases match TRBD2. V lost 6 bases to trimming and J lost 1 base; unmatched junction nucleotides: 11. CDR3 length: 17 amino acids. Germline V gene data show CDR1 as SEHNR and CDR2 as FQNEAQ (reference sequence). Filled out from reference TRBV7-9 and TRBJ2-3, the complete variable domain reads DTGVSQNPRHKITKRGQNVTFRCDPISEHNRLYWYRQTLGQGPEFLTYFQNEAQLEKSRLLSDRFSAERPKGSFSTLEIQRTEQGDSAMYLCASSQSAGGRRTDTQYFGPGTRLTVL.

V is TRBV9 and J is TRBJ2-7; TRBD1 matches at 7 bases. V gave up 0 bases and J gave up 6 bases; unmatched junction bases: 9. There are 15 residues in the CDR3. From germline, CDR1 is SGDLS and CDR2 YYNGEE. CDR3 nucleotide sequence: TGTGCCAGCAGCGTAGCAGTTGATCCAGGGGGCGAGCAGTACTTC. It translates to CASSVAVDPGGEQYF. The whole variable domain, filled in from reference TRBV9 and TRBJ2-7, reads DSGVTQTPKHLITATGQRVTLRCSPRSGDLSVYWYQQSLDQGLQFLIQYYNGEERAKGNILERFSAQQFPDLHSELNLSSLELGDSALYFCASSVAVDPGGEQYFGPGTRLTVT.

The J gene is TRBJ1-3, the V gene TRBV7-2, with a possible D match to TRBD1 (5 bases). Trimming removed 3 bases at V and 4 bases at J, with 10 bases between. Germline values: CDR1 SGHTA, CDR2 FQGNSA. CDR3 length: 14 residues. This chain's CDR3 is CASSFAGRGNTIYF. The DNA for the CDR3 is TGTGCCAGCAGCTTTGCGGGACGGGGAAACACCATATATTTT.

V usage is TRBV30 and J usage is TRBJ2-2; TRBD2 agrees at 10 bases. Unmatched junction bases numbered 7, after V lost 4 bases and J lost 5 bases. The germline V gene encodes CDR1 GTSNPN and CDR2 SVGIG (reference sequence). The CDR3 spans 15 residues. CDR3 nucleotide sequence: TGTGCCTGGAACATAGCGGGAGGTTGGACCGGGGAGCTGTTTTTT. Encoded protein: CAWNIAGGWTGELFF.

This clone was found a few times. In DNA form, the CDR3 reads TGTGCCAGCAGATCGGACAGGGCCCCGAACGAGCAGTACTTC. Translating it yields CASRSDRAPNEQYF. The V and J genes are TRBV28 and TRBJ2-7, with 8 positions matching TRBD1. J gave up 5 bases and V 6 bases, and 9 bases lay outside the gene matches. CDR3 length: 14 residues. Germline CDR1 reads MDHEN; CDR2 reads SYDVKM.

V usage is TRBV5-1 and J usage is TRBJ2-5; D not certain. The CDR3 covers 15 residues. The germline V and J ends were trimmed by 1 base and 0 bases, with 10 bases remaining between them. The germline V gene encodes CDR1 SGHRS and CDR2 YFSETQ. CDR3 sequence: CASSLLDTYQETQYF. CDR3 DNA: TGCGCCAGCAGCTTGTTAGATACTTACCAAGAGACCCAGTACTTC.

CDR3 amino acids: CSVKPTGGNEQFF. The CDR3 DNA sequence: TGCAGCGTTAAACCCACAGGGGGCAATGAGCAGTTCTTC. This chain connects TRBV29-1 to TRBJ2-1; 8 nucleotides line up with TRBD1. J was trimmed by 6 bases and V by 5 bases; bases with no gene match: 6. CDR3 length: 13 amino acids. Germline values: CDR1 SQVTM, CDR2 ANQGSEA.

The CDR3 reads CASSSTSGMSDEQFF. The CDR3 DNA reads TGCGCCAGCAGCTCAACTAGCGGGATGTCGGATGAGCAGTTCTTC. V usage is TRBV5-1 and J usage is TRBJ2-1; 10 nucleotides align to TRBD2. The CDR3 consists of 15 residues. Germline CDR1 reads SGHRS; CDR2 reads YFSETQ. After removal of 3 bases from V and 8 bases from J, the junction contained 8 bases not matched to a gene.

The sample holds one count of this clone. V gene TRBV10-3 combines with J gene TRBJ2-4; the match to TRBD1 covers 12 bases. The J segment lost 5 bases and the V segment lost 4 bases, leaving 6 bases of the junction unmatched. Germline V CDR1 and CDR2: ENHRY, SYGVKD. There are 16 residues in the CDR3. As DNA, the CDR3 is TGTGCCATCAGTGGGGGGGACAGGGGGCTGGAAAACATTCAGTACTTC. As protein: CAISGGDRGLENIQYF.

The chain couples TRBV7-6 to TRBJ2-7, with a tentative D call TRBD2 (5 bases). The CDR3 contains 14 residues. Per germline, CDR1 SGHVS and CDR2 FNYEAQ. Trimming removed 0 bases at V and 2 bases at J, with 8 bases between. The CDR3 coding sequence is TGTGCCAGCAGCTTAGCGGACTCTCCCTACGAGCAGTACTTC. Protein sequence: CASSLADSPYEQYF.

V is TRBV6-5 and J is TRBJ2-5; possibly TRBD1 or TRBD2 for D (5 bases each). Near its end, the DNA agrees better with TRBJ2-7, so the J call may be wrong. CDR3 length equals 15 residues. Germline assignment: CDR1 MNHEY and CDR2 SVGAGI. CDR3 nucleotides: TGTGCCAGCAGTTTGGTCGCGGTGGGGGCCTACGAGCAGTACTTC. It codes for CASSLVAVGAYEQYF.